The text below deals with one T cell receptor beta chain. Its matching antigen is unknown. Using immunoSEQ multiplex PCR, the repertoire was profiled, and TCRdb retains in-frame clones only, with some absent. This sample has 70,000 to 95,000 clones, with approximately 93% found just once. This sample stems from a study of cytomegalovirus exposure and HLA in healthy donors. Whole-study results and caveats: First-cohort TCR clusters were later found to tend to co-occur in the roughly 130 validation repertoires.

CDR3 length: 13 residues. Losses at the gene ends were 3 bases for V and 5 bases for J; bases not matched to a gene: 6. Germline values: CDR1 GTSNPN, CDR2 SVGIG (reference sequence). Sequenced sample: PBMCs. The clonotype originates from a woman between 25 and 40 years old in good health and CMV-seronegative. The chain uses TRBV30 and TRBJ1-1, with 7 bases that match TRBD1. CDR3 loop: CAWRRGLWTEAFF. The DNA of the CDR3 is TGTGCCTGGAGGAGGGGGCTGTGGACTGAAGCTTTCTTT.